The present TCR beta chain was sequenced within a study of T cells expressing NK-cell markers. Following a re-call of the 5' RACE reads, TCRdb has one entry per CDR3 protein and lacks DNA. In all, the sample yields about 260,000 distinct CDR3 sequences. The CDR3 spans 13 residues. Germline assignment: CDR1 DFQATT and CDR2 SNEGSKA (reference sequence). The material sequenced was blood T cells: a sorted CD56 or NKG2C T cell subset, CD4+ or CD8+ T cells, or bulk PBMC T cells (not recorded which). This TCR came from a man in his late teens or twenties in good health. The chain joins TRBV20-1 to TRBJ2-2; TCRdb designates TRBD2, a call that cannot be tested without DNA. The CDR3 is CSATFLQTGELFF.